Below are 29 T cell receptor beta chains sequenced from a single sample in a study of cytomegalovirus exposure and HLA in healthy donors. 13 Jbeta primers and 60 Vbeta primers were used for the PCR. Measured with immunoSEQ multiplex PCR; TCRdb has only the in-frame clones, and not every one. The profile shows some 110,000 clones, about 70% of them singletons. The sequenced sample consisted of PBMCs. Receptors were obtained from a woman aged 30 to 39 in good health and CMV-seronegative.

The V call is TRBV2, the J call TRBJ2-1; 8 bases map to TRBD2. The CDR3 spans 13 residues. Germline values: CDR1 SNHLY, CDR2 FYNNEI. The junction had 2 bases not matched to a gene; V was cut back by 8 bases and J by 2 bases. The CDR3 protein is CASLSGAYNEQFF. The CDR3 DNA is TGTGCCAGCCTTAGCGGGGCCTACAATGAGCAGTTCTTC.

The gene calls are TRBV5-4 and TRBJ2-7; 10 bases line up with TRBD2. The trim removed 0 bases at V and 5 bases at J, leaving 5 bases unmatched. The V gene's germline CDR1 is SGHNT and CDR2 YYREEE (reference sequence). The CDR3 loop spans 15 amino acids. The CDR3 DNA reads TGTGCCAGCAGCTTGGTTCCAGCGGGGGGGCACGAGCAGTACTTC. This encodes CASSLVPAGGHEQYF. Using reference TRBV5-4 and TRBJ2-7 for the parts outside the CDR3, the full variable domain is ETGVTQSPTHLIKTRGQQVTLRCSSQSGHNTVSWYQQALGQGPQFIFQYYREEENGRGNFPPRFSGLQFPNYSSELNVNALELDDSALYLCASSLVPAGGHEQYFGPGTRLTVT.

The chain uses TRBV18 and TRBJ1-1, with TRBD1 matching over 10 bases. Unmatched junction bases numbered 5, after V lost 6 bases and J lost 4 bases. The CDR3 loop spans 14 amino acids. Per germline, CDR1 KGHSH and CDR2 LQKENI. This chain's CDR3 is CASSYGTGATEAFF. CDR3 nucleotide sequence: TGTGCCAGCTCTTATGGGACAGGGGCCACTGAAGCTTTCTTT.

The chain is built from TRBV5-1 and TRBJ1-4, with a weak D call TRBD1 (5 bases). V was trimmed by 1 base and J by 7 bases, leaving 8 bases between them. CDR3 length: 13 amino acids. Germline V gives CDR1 SGHRS, CDR2 YFSETQ. CDR3 coding DNA: TGCGCCAGCAGCTTGCATCAGGGTGAAAAACTGTTTTTT. Translating gives CASSLHQGEKLFF.

The rearrangement joins TRBV5-1 to TRBJ1-4; D is possibly TRBD1 (5 bases). In germline, CDR1 is SGHRS, CDR2 YFSETQ. This CDR3 has 15 residues. Trimming left V 2 bases short and J 5 bases short, with 13 bases between. The CDR3 coding sequence is TGCGCCAGCAGCTTTGGGGACCGGGAGAATGAAAAACTGTTTTTT. Translating gives CASSFGDRENEKLFF.

J is TRBJ2-5 and V is TRBV18, with 7 bases that match TRBD2. This CDR3 has 17 residues. Trimming took 2 bases from V and 5 from J; bases not matched to a gene: 14. Looked up from germline, CDR1 is KGHSH and CDR2 is LQKENI. In DNA form, the CDR3 reads TGTGCCAGCTCACCATCGGGCGCGGGGGTCGTGGAGGAGACCCAGTACTTC. Amino acids: CASSPSGAGVVEETQYF.

The genes are TRBV4-1 and TRBJ1-2; 7 positions match TRBD1. The germline V gene has CDR1 MGHRA and CDR2 YSYEKL. V shed 3 bases, J shed 2 bases, and the junction held 3 bases outside the gene matches. The CDR3 extends over 14 amino acids. CDR3 loop: CASSQEGQNYGYTF. Here the CDR3 DNA reads TGCGCCAGCAGCCAGGAGGGACAGAACTATGGCTACACCTTC.

This clone was seen once. The genes are TRBV4-3 and TRBJ2-5, with D unclear. Germline CDR1 is LGHNA and CDR2 is YSLEER. The CDR3 sequence is 15 residues long. V lost 1 base to trimming and J lost 2 bases, with 11 bases between them. DNA of the CDR3: TGCGCCAGCAGCCAAGTCGCCGCGCCACAAGAGACCCAGTACTTC. Amino acids: CASSQVAAPQETQYF.

This chain joins TRBV5-1 and TRBJ2-1, with 8 bases matching TRBD2. Per the germline V gene, CDR1 is SGHRS and CDR2 is YFSETQ. V gave up 2 bases and J gave up 0 bases; unmatched junction bases: 4. The CDR3 is 16 residues long. In DNA, the CDR3 is TGCGCCAGCAGCTTTACTAGCGGTAGCTCCTACAATGAGCAGTTCTTC. This codes for CASSFTSGSSYNEQFF.

The chain carries TRBV5-4 and TRBJ1-2; D is unclear. Looked up from germline, CDR1 is SGHNT and CDR2 is YYREEE (reference sequence). The CDR3 covers 14 residues. V was clipped by 0 bases and J by 5 bases, with 11 bases between them. CDR3 nucleotide sequence: TGTGCCAGCAGCTTGGAGCAGGAGGGTTATGGCTACACCTTC. Residues: CASSLEQEGYGYTF.

This clone was seen just once. V usage is TRBV5-8 and J usage is TRBJ1-1; tentatively, D is TRBD1 (6 bases). Deletions cut 4 bases from V and 0 bases from J, with 7 bases between. The CDR3 extends over 13 amino acids. The V gene's germline CDR1 is SGHTS and CDR2 YDEGEE. Written as DNA, the CDR3 is TGTGCCAGCAGCCGGACAGTGAACACTGAAGCTTTCTTT. It encodes CASSRTVNTEAFF.

The genes are TRBV25-1 and TRBJ2-1; 10 nucleotides align to TRBD2. Trimming cost V 3 bases and J 7 bases; bases outside gene matches: 6. The CDR3 has 15 residues. Looked up from germline, CDR1 is MGHDK and CDR2 is SYGVNS. DNA of the CDR3: TGTGCCAGCAGTGAGGCTAGCGGGAGTGGGAATGAGCAGTTCTTC. Protein sequence: CASSEASGSGNEQFF.

This chain connects TRBV6-1 to TRBJ2-3, with TRBD2 matching over 8 bases. V was clipped by 4 bases and J by 2 bases; unmatched bases: 5. The CDR3 is made up of 15 amino acids. Germline values: CDR1 MNHNS, CDR2 SASEGT. CDR3 in amino acids: CASSARGGNTDTQYF. CDR3 nucleotides: TGTGCCAGCAGTGCCCGGGGGGGTAACACAGATACGCAGTATTTT.

This chain joins TRBV30 and TRBJ2-5, with TRBD2 matching 12 bases. The CDR3 length is 14 residues. The J segment lost 4 bases and the V segment lost 8 bases, leaving 8 bases of the junction unmatched. CDR1 is GTSNPN and CDR2 is SVGIG in the germline V gene (reference sequence). The CDR3 protein is CASAPGLAGETQYF. CDR3 nucleotide sequence: TGTGCCAGCGCTCCGGGACTAGCGGGAGAGACCCAGTACTTC.

The chain has TRBV7-9 and TRBJ2-1, with unresolved D. Germline assignment: CDR1 SEHNR and CDR2 FQNEAQ (reference sequence). The length of the CDR3 is 12 residues. V shed 5 bases and J shed 6 bases, with 8 bases lying between them. CDR3 nucleotides: TGTGCCAGCAGCCCCCTAGGCAATGAGCAGTTCTTC. As protein: CASSPLGNEQFF.

The chain uses TRBV6-5 and TRBJ1-1, with TRBD1 as a possible D gene (5 bases). V gave up 7 bases and J gave up 6 bases, with 21 bases separating them. The CDR3 contains 15 residues. Germline V gives CDR1 MNHEY, CDR2 SVGAGI. Here the CDR3 DNA reads TGTGCCAGCACCGCTTTAGGGGCTTGGCTCCCTGAAGCTTTCTTT. Its translation is CASTALGAWLPEAFF.

Here the CDR3 reads CASSEGTGDNSPLHF. The CDR3 DNA reads TGTGCCAGCAGTGAAGGAACAGGAGATAATTCACCCCTCCACTTT. V usage is TRBV2 and J usage is TRBJ1-6, with D maybe TRBD1 (5 bases). Germline assignment: CDR1 SNHLY and CDR2 FYNNEI. This CDR3 has 15 amino acids. V was clipped by 1 base and J by 5 bases, with 9 bases between them.

The chain is built from TRBV5-1 and TRBJ2-5; weak D call: TRBD2 (5 bases). The CDR3 sequence is 14 residues long. Germline V CDR1 and CDR2: SGHRS, YFSETQ. Trimming took 4 bases from V and 2 from J, leaving 12 bases between them. The CDR3 DNA sequence: TGCGCCAGCAGCCTGGCAGGAGGACAAGAGACCCAGTACTTC. Translating gives CASSLAGGQETQYF. The entire variable domain, with the rest obtained from reference TRBV5-1 and TRBJ2-5, is as follows: KAGVTQTPRYLIKTRGQQVTLSCSPISGHRSVSWYQQTPGQGLQFLFEYFSETQRNKGNFPGRFSGRQFSNSRSEMNVSTLELGDSALYLCASSLAGGQETQYFGPGTRLLVL.

The V call is TRBV27, the J call TRBJ1-6; D may be TRBD1 (6 bases). Deletions cut 6 bases from V and 10 bases from J, with 22 bases between. The germline V gene encodes CDR1 MNHEY and CDR2 SMNVEV (reference sequence). The CDR3 is 16 amino acids. The CDR3 reads CASRSGTLTTLSPLHF. The CDR3 DNA reads as TGTGCCAGCAGGTCCGGGACACTCACTACTCTCTCACCCCTCCACTTT.

This chain uses TRBV6-1 with TRBJ2-1; 8 positions match TRBD1. Germline CDR1 MNHNS, CDR2 SASEGT. V lost 6 bases, J lost 2 bases, and 12 bases stayed unmatched. The CDR3 spans 17 residues. CDR3 sequence reads: CASRESRGLLPYNEQFF. CDR3 DNA: TGTGCCAGCAGAGAATCCAGGGGGCTACTCCCCTACAATGAGCAGTTCTTC.

This chain uses TRBV29-1 with TRBJ2-2, with 8 bases matching TRBD1. The CDR3 is 12 residues long. The V gene end was trimmed by 4 bases and the J gene end by 14 bases; junction bases not matched to a gene: 9. CDR1 and CDR2 from the germline V gene are SQVTM and ANQGSEA. The CDR3 region is CSVGGRTGTLFF. CDR3 coding DNA: TGCAGCGTTGGCGGTCGGACAGGGACCCTGTTTTTT.

This chain connects TRBV27 to TRBJ2-1; D possibly corresponds to TRBD2 (5 bases). The germline V and J ends were trimmed by 7 bases and 7 bases, with 17 bases remaining between them. CDR3 length: 14 residues. Germline V lookup: CDR1 MNHEY, CDR2 SMNVEV (reference sequence). DNA for the CDR3: TGTGCCAGCACCCGACGCCCGGGGTTGAATGAGCAGTTCTTC. It translates to CASTRRPGLNEQFF.

There are a few counts of this clone. The chain is built from TRBV29-1 and TRBJ1-1; 9 positions match TRBD1. The germline gives CDR1 SQVTM, CDR2 ANQGSEA. After removal of 1 base from V and 5 bases from J, the junction contained 8 bases not matched to a gene. The CDR3 is 15 residues long. The CDR3 sequence: CSVEGMTGGWTEAFF. DNA for the CDR3: TGCAGCGTTGAAGGTATGACAGGGGGATGGACTGAAGCTTTCTTT.

The V gene is TRBV6-5, the J gene TRBJ1-1; 8 nucleotides match TRBD1. Trimming at V came to 3 bases and at J to 5 bases, leaving 5 bases not matched to a gene. Germline V gives CDR1 MNHEY, CDR2 SVGAGI. This CDR3 contains 14 residues. The CDR3 region is CASSYLQGGTEAFF. For the CDR3, the DNA is TGTGCCAGCAGTTATCTACAGGGGGGGACTGAAGCTTTCTTT.

This chain uses TRBV6-5 with TRBJ1-4, with D unresolved. V was cut by 0 bases and J by 5 bases, with 10 bases left in between. Germline values: CDR1 MNHEY, CDR2 SVGAGI. There are 15 residues in the CDR3. CDR3 nucleotide sequence: TGTGCCAGCAGTTACTCAAGACGGGAGAATGAAAAACTGTTTTTT. This sequence encodes CASSYSRRENEKLFF.

In its sample, this clone was seen a few times. V is TRBV6-1 and J is TRBJ1-5; tentatively, D is TRBD1 (5 bases). This CDR3 is built from 13 residues. Per the germline V gene, CDR1 is MNHNS and CDR2 is SASEGT. The germline V and J ends were trimmed by 7 bases and 7 bases, with 14 bases remaining between them. CDR3 nucleotides: TGTGCCAGCACCAGGGTCCACATGCAGCCCCAGCATTTT. Translation: CASTRVHMQPQHF.

The rearrangement links TRBV9 to TRBJ1-1, with TRBD1 matching over 7 bases. The germline V gene has CDR1 SGDLS and CDR2 YYNGEE. The CDR3 is made up of 13 amino acids. V lost 4 bases and J lost 5; bases outside the gene matches: 5. The CDR3 DNA reads as TGTGCCAGCAGCCCGCCCAGGGGGACTGAAGCTTTCTTT. Translation gives CASSPPRGTEAFF.

The rearrangement uses TRBV19 and TRBJ2-5; possibly TRBD1 for D (5 bases). V lost 5 bases, J lost 4 bases, and 11 bases lay in between. The CDR3 runs 13 residues. Germline values: CDR1 LNHDA, CDR2 SQIVND (reference sequence). This CDR3 is CASSPRAGETQYF. The CDR3 coding sequence is TGTGCCAGTAGTCCCAGGGCCGGAGAGACCCAGTACTTC.

V usage is TRBV13 and J usage is TRBJ2-5; a weak D match, TRBD1 (6 bases). The CDR3 is 15 amino acids. Trimming cost V 5 bases and J 2 bases, with 15 bases left between them. Germline CDR1 reads PRHDT; CDR2 reads FYEKMQ (reference sequence). CDR3 nucleotides: TGTGCCAGCAGCGAGGCTACGGACAGTCAAGAGACCCAGTACTTC. Amino acids: CASSEATDSQETQYF.